This T cell receptor (beta chain) was identified in a study of persistence of HIV-infected CD4 T cells. This was the immunoSEQ version 4 assay in survey mode. Clones were sequenced by immunoSEQ multiplex PCR, and TCRdb holds only the in-frame ones, with some missing. The sample includes more than 30,000 clones, roughly 86% of them seen just once. This clone has only a few counts. Its antigen is still unknown. This nonspecific control used anti-CD3/anti-CD28 bead stimulation of CD4+ T cells. Sorting selected CD4+ T cells upregulating both CD40 ligand and CD69. PBMCs were depleted of CD8+ T cells before stimulation. V lost 0 bases to trimming and J lost 6 bases, with 10 bases between them. CDR3 size: 15 residues. Germline assignment: CDR1 SGHDT and CDR2 YYEEEE.

The clonotype comes from an adult man with HIV who was CMV-seropositive. J is TRBJ1-6 and V is TRBV5-6, with D possibly matching TRBD1 (5 bases). Specimen: CD4+ T cells sorted from PBMCs after 18-hour stimulation, collected from a patient who received antiretroviral therapy. The CDR3 here is CASSLAGGGNSPLHF. DNA for the CDR3: TGTGCCAGCAGCTTGGCCGGCGGGGGTAATTCACCCCTCCACTTT.